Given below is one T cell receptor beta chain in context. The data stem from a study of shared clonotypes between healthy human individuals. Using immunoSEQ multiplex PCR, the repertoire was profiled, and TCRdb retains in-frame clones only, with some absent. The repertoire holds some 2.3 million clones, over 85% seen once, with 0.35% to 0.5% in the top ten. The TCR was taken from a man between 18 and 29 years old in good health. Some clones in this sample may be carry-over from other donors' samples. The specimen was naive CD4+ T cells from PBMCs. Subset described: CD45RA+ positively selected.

CDR3 in DNA: TGTGCCAGCAGTTTTTGGGGACAGGGGAATAATGAGCAGTTCTTC. Its protein is CASSFWGQGNNEQFF. The rearrangement joins TRBV28 to TRBJ2-1; 10 bases fit TRBD1. V trimming: 3 bases; J trimming: 7 bases; junction bases outside the gene matches: 6. CDR1 and CDR2 from the germline V gene are MDHEN and SYDVKM. This CDR3 has 15 residues.